The source of this T cell receptor beta chain is a study of human CD4 T cells and Enterobacteriaceae (dated by TCRdb to between 2020 and 2021). With regard to this clone: No antigen is known for it. Per-base qualities were not stored, and no clone one base away is much larger.

Ex vivo total memory CD4+ samples were sequenced at deep level, with detection sensitivity of one cell in 200,000. The QIAamp DNA Micro Kit was used to extract genomic DNA from cell pellets, and spectrophotometry was used to check the quantity and purity of the genomic DNA. The immunoSEQ multiplex PCR assay was used to amplify the TCR Vbeta CDR3 regions. Amplicons were sequenced on the Illumina HiSeq platform. The retrieved sequences were 87 nucleotides long and included the CDR3 region. Under the source paper's analysis protocol: A clonotype was defined as a unique productive TCR Vbeta nucleotide sequence and was quantified by productive template frequency from ImmunoSEQ Analyzer V3.0. A threshold set at the top 5th percentile of each frequency-ranked repertoire was used to define expanded clonotypes. Repertoire overlap was calculated as Chao-Jaccard with the R package fossil and was visualized by nonmetric multidimensional scaling with the R package MASS. Sourced from immuneACCESS, this table was stored by TCRdb with only in-frame sequences that have V and J called. A share of the clones is absent; for the studies checked, an unresolved V gene accounts for under half, and the remainder has no known explanation. The D gene and trimming were derived from the DNA, and the V and J assignments and clone size from that table. This sample lists around 26,000 clones; more than 80% were detected once. The ten largest account for roughly 0.88% of the sample.

Broader findings and caveats from the paper: Reactivity of ex vivo clonotypes was inferred only by matching nucleotide sequences to CFSE-low cultures from the same donors. Ex vivo, broadly cross-reactive clonotypes appeared more expanded than specific ones, with about 55% of the 19 and about 60% of the 34 in the top 5%.

On a FACSAria III, memory CD4+ T cells were FACS-sorted to over 95% purity, defined as all CD4+ cells except CD45RA+CCR7+CD95- naive cells. Blood from healthy donors was obtained from blood donation centers in Switzerland. Positive selection with CD4 and CD14 magnetic microbeads was used to enrich total CD4+ T cells and monocytes. CD8+, CD14+, CD16+, CD56+, CD19+ and CD25-bright cells were excluded before sorting. In a couple of blood donors, total memory CD4+ T cells were sequenced directly ex vivo to assess in vivo expansion of bacteria-reactive clonotypes. Peripheral blood mononuclear cells were isolated from donor blood using Ficoll-Paque Plus. For CDR1 and CDR2, the germline V gene lists MDHEN and SYDVKM. The CDR3, from cysteine to phenylalanine, totals 13 residues. The DNA shown is the 39-base CDR3, in frame from base 1. V gives up 6 bases and J gives up 6 bases, and the segment between their germline ends measures 15 bases.

Sequenced material: memory CD4+ T cells from blood. The cell subset or site label here, explained by the study, means: total memory CD4 T cells sorted directly ex vivo, unstimulated. The receptor's source is a human donor in good health. The chain was built from TRBV28 and TRBJ2-7; a tentative D match to TRBD2 spans 5 bases. Here the CDR3 is given as CASRLTSSGEQYF. Read as DNA, the sequence is TGTGCCAGCAGGCTTACTAGTAGTGGCGAGCAGTACTTC.